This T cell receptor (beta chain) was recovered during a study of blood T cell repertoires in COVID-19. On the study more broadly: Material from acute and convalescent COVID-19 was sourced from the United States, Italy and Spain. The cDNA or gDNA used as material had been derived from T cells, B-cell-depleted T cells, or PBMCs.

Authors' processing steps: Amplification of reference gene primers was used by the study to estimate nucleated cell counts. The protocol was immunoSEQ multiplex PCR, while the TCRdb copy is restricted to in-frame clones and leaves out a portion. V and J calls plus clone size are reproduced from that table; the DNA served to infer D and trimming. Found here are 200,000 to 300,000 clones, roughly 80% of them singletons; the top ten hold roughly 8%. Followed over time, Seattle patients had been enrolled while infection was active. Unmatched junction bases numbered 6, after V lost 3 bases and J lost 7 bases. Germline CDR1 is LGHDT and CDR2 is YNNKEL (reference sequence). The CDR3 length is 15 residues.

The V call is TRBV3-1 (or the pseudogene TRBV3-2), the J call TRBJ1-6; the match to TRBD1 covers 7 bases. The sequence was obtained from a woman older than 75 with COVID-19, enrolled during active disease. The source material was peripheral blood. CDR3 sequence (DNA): TGTGCCAGCAGCCATGGGGACAGAGAAAATTCACCCCTCCACTTT. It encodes CASSHGDRENSPLHF.